This TCR beta chain was found in a study of T cells in Graves' hyperthyroidism and ophthalmopathy. Study conclusions and caveats: Among thyroid clonotypes expanded above 0.001, most also appeared in blood.

The CDR3 spans 14 residues. Per germline, CDR1 ENHRY and CDR2 SYGVKD. V dropped 5 bases and J dropped 0 bases, with 10 bases sitting between them. This clonotype appeared a few times. Its target is unknown. Any patient presenting with uncontrolled infection, other autoimmune disease, pregnancy or lactation was left out. Extraction of PBMCs used 7.5 to 10 ml of fresh peripheral blood. RNA transcripts gave rise to amplified TCR beta CDR3 regions. The HTBI primer set drove a first-round RT-PCR of the TCR CDR3. Via MiXCR, TCRdb re-called the multiplex PCR reads, giving one row per CDR3 protein. The data show 300,000 to 400,000 distinct CDR3 sequences, over 15% seen once.

The receptor was derived from a woman aged 45-59 years with Graves' hyperthyroidism. This sequence joins TRBV10-3 and TRBJ1-1; tentatively, D is TRBD1 (5 bases). The sample comprised blood. The CDR3 sequence is CAISSSGVNTEAFF. CDR3 bases: TGTGCCATCAGTTCCTCGGGGGTGAACACTGAAGCTTTCTTT.